Presented here are 8 T cell receptor beta chains from one specimen sequenced in a study of blood T cell repertoires in COVID-19. Clones were sequenced by immunoSEQ multiplex PCR, and TCRdb holds only the in-frame ones, with some missing. The sample yields some 340,000 clones, approximately 82% seen once. Input material: peripheral blood. These receptors originate from a man aged 30 to 45 with active or convalescent COVID-19.

The gene calls are TRBV11-3 and TRBJ1-1, with 7 bases lining up with TRBD1. CDR1 and CDR2 (germline): SGHNT, YENEEA. The ends lost 1 base at V and 8 bases at J; junction bases unmatched: 7. The CDR3 totals 14 residues. Here the CDR3 reads CASSLATGFREAFF. In nucleotides, the CDR3 is TGTGCCAGCAGCTTAGCGACAGGGTTTAGGGAAGCTTTCTTT. Full variable domain (outside the CDR3, taken from reference TRBV11-3 and TRBJ1-1): EAGVVQSPRYKIIEKKQPVAFWCNPISGHNTLYWYLQNLGQGPELLIRYENEEAVDDSQLPKDRFSAERLKGVDSTLKIQPAELGDSAVYLCASSLATGFREAFFGQGTRLTVV.

This clone was picked up a small number of times. This chain joins TRBV9 and TRBJ2-3, with 7 bases aligning to TRBD1. Germline-derived CDR1 and CDR2 are SGDLS and YYNGEE. The trim removed 1 base at V and 0 bases at J, leaving 2 bases unmatched. There are 15 residues in the CDR3. CDR3 loop: CASSVTGDSTDTQYF. The DNA of the CDR3 is TGTGCCAGCAGCGTAACAGGGGATAGCACAGATACGCAGTATTTT. Supplemented by reference TRBV9 and TRBJ2-3, the full variable domain reads DSGVTQTPKHLITATGQRVTLRCSPRSGDLSVYWYQQSLDQGLQFLIQYYNGEERAKGNILERFSAQQFPDLHSELNLSSLELGDSALYFCASSVTGDSTDTQYFGPGTRLTVL.

This chain connects TRBV4-1 to TRBJ1-5; TRBD1 agrees at 8 bases. Trimming took 1 base from V and 2 from J; bases not matched to a gene: 7. This CDR3 is 17 amino acids long. Germline values: CDR1 MGHRA, CDR2 YSYEKL. This chain's CDR3 is CASSQVYRGSRNQPQHF. The CDR3 DNA sequence: TGCGCCAGCAGCCAAGTCTACAGGGGGTCCCGCAATCAGCCCCAGCATTTT.

This chain uses TRBV18 with TRBJ2-1; D is possibly TRBD2 (6 bases). Germline V gives CDR1 KGHSH, CDR2 LQKENI. There are 22 residues in the CDR3. V dropped 6 bases and J dropped 0 bases, with 33 bases sitting between them. The CDR3 loop reads CASSQIFPSGVAEISSYNEQFF. CDR3 nucleotide sequence: TGTGCCAGCTCCCAGATCTTCCCGAGTGGCGTAGCGGAGATAAGCTCCTACAATGAGCAGTTCTTC.

This clone was counted a single time. The chain couples TRBV7-9 to TRBJ2-1, with TRBD2 matching 7 bases. This CDR3 comprises 13 residues. Trimming removed 4 bases from V and 7 bases from J; junction bases left unmatched: 4. Germline CDR1 and CDR2: SEHNR and FQNEAQ (reference sequence). As DNA, the CDR3 is TGTGCCAGCAGCTCCCCGGGACTAAATGAGCAGTTCTTC. Its protein product is CASSSPGLNEQFF.

The chain employs TRBV9 and TRBJ2-1; 11 bases align to TRBD2. Trimming removed 0 bases from V and 7 bases from J; junction bases left unmatched: 6. The CDR3 sequence is 16 residues long. CDR1 SGDLS and CDR2 YYNGEE come from the germline V gene. Written as DNA, the CDR3 is TGTGCCAGCAGCGTAGCTCTACTAGCGGGAGTTAATGAGCAGTTCTTC. It specifies CASSVALLAGVNEQFF.

This chain uses TRBV5-4 with TRBJ2-5, with 7 nucleotides matching TRBD1. The V and J ends lost 4 bases and 3 bases, in that order; junction bases with no gene match: 3. Per the germline V gene, CDR1 is SGHNT and CDR2 is YYREEE (reference sequence). This CDR3 comprises 13 residues. The CDR3 DNA reads as TGTGCCAGCAGCCCCGGACAGGAAGAGACCCAGTACTTC. Amino acids: CASSPGQEETQYF.

The chain carries TRBV7-3 and TRBJ2-2; D uncertain. The V end lost 3 bases, the J end lost 5 bases, and 7 bases lay between the germline ends. The CDR3 covers 13 residues. Looked up from germline, CDR1 is SGHTA and CDR2 is FQGTGA. The CDR3 reads CASSFRSTGELFF. In DNA, the CDR3 is TGTGCCAGCAGCTTCAGAAGTACCGGGGAGCTGTTTTTT. Based on the CDR3 plus reference TRBV7-3 and TRBJ2-2, the full variable domain is GAGVSQTPSNKVTEKGKYVELRCDPISGHTALYWYRQSLGQGPEFLIYFQGTGAADDSGLPNDRFFAVRPEGSVSTLKIQRTERGDSAVYLCASSFRSTGELFFGEGSRLTVL.